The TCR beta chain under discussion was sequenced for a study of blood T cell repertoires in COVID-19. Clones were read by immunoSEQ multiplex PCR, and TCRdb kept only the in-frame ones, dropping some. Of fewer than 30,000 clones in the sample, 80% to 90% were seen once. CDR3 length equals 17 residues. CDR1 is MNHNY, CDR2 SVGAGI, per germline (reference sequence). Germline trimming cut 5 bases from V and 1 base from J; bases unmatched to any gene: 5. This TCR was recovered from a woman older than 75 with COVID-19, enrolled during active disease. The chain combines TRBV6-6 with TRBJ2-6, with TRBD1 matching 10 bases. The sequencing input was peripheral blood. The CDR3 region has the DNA TGTGCCAGCAGTCCCCGGGACAGGGGATCTGGGGCCAACGTCCTGACTTTC. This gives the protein CASSPRDRGSGANVLTF.